These 26 T cell receptor beta chains share one sample of origin, sequenced in a study of cytomegalovirus exposure and HLA in healthy donors. This PCR relied on a set of 60 Vbeta primers and 13 Jbeta primers. Sequencing was performed with immunoSEQ multiplex PCR; in TCRdb, only in-frame clones are kept and a portion is missing. The repertoire holds about 190,000 clones, with 87% as singletons. The sample comprised PBMCs. These receptors were obtained from a boy aged 2 to 10 in good health and CMV-seronegative.

This clone was seen a few times. J is TRBJ1-4 and V is TRBV28; 8 nucleotides match TRBD1. The CDR3 loop spans 16 amino acids. V lost 1 base and J lost 4; bases outside the gene matches: 5. Germline CDR1 is MDHEN and CDR2 is SYDVKM. Here the CDR3 DNA reads TGTGCCAGCAGTTTATCCCAGGGGGCGGGTAATGAAAAACTGTTTTTT. Amino acid sequence: CASSLSQGAGNEKLFF.

This chain joins TRBV19 and TRBJ2-7, with TRBD2 matching over 12 bases. This CDR3 has 16 residues. Germline CDR1 is LNHDA and CDR2 is SQIVND (reference sequence). J was trimmed by 3 bases and V by 5 bases; bases with no gene match: 8. The CDR3 coding sequence is TGTGCCAGTAGTTCACGGACTAGCGGGATCCGCTACGAGCAGTACTTC. Translating it yields CASSSRTSGIRYEQYF.

The chain is built from TRBV19 and TRBJ1-2; D possibly corresponds to TRBD1 (5 bases). The germline V and J ends were trimmed by 6 bases and 3 bases, with 8 bases remaining between them. The CDR3 covers 12 residues. CDR1 is LNHDA and CDR2 is SQIVND in the germline V gene (reference sequence). CDR3 sequence (DNA): TGTGCCAGTAGCCCCAGGGACTATGGCTACACCTTC. It codes for CASSPRDYGYTF.

V gene TRBV6-1 combines with J gene TRBJ2-1, with 9 nucleotides matching TRBD2. V dropped 4 bases and J dropped 9; count of bases not matched to a gene: 7. The germline V gene has CDR1 MNHNS and CDR2 SASEGT. The CDR3 runs to 14 residues. The CDR3 coding sequence is TGTGCCAGCAGTGGCGGGAGGGCCTTGGTTGAGCAGTTCTTC. Its translation is CASSGGRALVEQFF.

The chain carries TRBV7-9 and TRBJ2-2; D may be TRBD2 (6 bases). The CDR3 loop spans 19 amino acids. Trimming took 5 bases from V and 4 from J, leaving 26 bases between them. CDR1 is SEHNR, CDR2 FQNEAQ, per germline (reference sequence). This CDR3 is CASSPTWGDRATPTGELFF. CDR3 nucleotide sequence: TGTGCCAGCAGCCCGACCTGGGGGGACCGCGCAACCCCCACCGGGGAGCTGTTTTTT.

Only one count was recorded for this clone. This chain links TRBV6-1 with TRBJ2-5; 13 bases are a match to TRBD2. The germline V gene encodes CDR1 MNHNS and CDR2 SASEGT. V lost 6 bases and J lost 5; bases outside the gene matches: 6. The length of the CDR3 is 15 residues. CDR3 protein: CASRTSGGASETQYF. The CDR3 DNA follows: TGTGCCAGCAGAACTAGCGGGGGGGCCAGCGAGACCCAGTACTTC.

The chain is built from TRBV6-5 and TRBJ2-7; 7 positions agree with TRBD1. The trim removed 6 bases at V and 2 bases at J, leaving 7 bases unmatched. The CDR3 contains 14 residues. Germline assignment: CDR1 MNHEY and CDR2 SVGAGI. The CDR3: CASRTGTATYEQYF. CDR3 DNA sequence: TGTGCCAGCAGGACCGGGACAGCGACCTACGAGCAGTACTTC.

This chain links TRBV7-9 with TRBJ1-1; D call uncertain. V was clipped by 6 bases and J by 1 base, with 9 bases between them. The CDR3 totals 13 residues. The germline gives CDR1 SEHNR, CDR2 FQNEAQ (reference sequence). CDR3 in amino acids: CASRPGANTEAFF. CDR3 DNA sequence: TGTGCCAGCAGACCTGGAGCGAACACTGAAGCTTTCTTT.

The chain recombines TRBV27 with TRBJ1-1; D uncertain. This CDR3 region has 14 residues. The V gene lost 2 bases and the J gene lost 4 bases, with 11 bases spanning the gap. Germline CDR1 MNHEY, CDR2 SMNVEV (reference sequence). CDR3 in DNA: TGTGCCAGCAGTTTAAGCGGATTCGGCACTGAAGCTTTCTTT. Its protein is CASSLSGFGTEAFF.

The chain carries TRBV11-2 and TRBJ2-2, with D perhaps matching TRBD1 (6 bases). Germline CDR1 is SGHAT and CDR2 is FQNNGV. The CDR3 contains 15 residues. Trimming removed 0 bases at V and 5 bases at J, with 10 bases between. The CDR3 is CASSLDRGWTGELFF. The CDR3 DNA sequence: TGTGCCAGCAGCTTAGACAGGGGTTGGACCGGGGAGCTGTTTTTT. Variable domain in full (rest from reference TRBV11-2 and TRBJ2-2): EAGVAQSPRYKIIEKRQSVAFWCNPISGHATLYWYQQILGQGPKLLIQFQNNGVVDDSQLPKDRFSAERLKGVDSTLKIQPAKLEDSAVYLCASSLDRGWTGELFFGEGSRLTVL.

The V gene is TRBV28, the J gene TRBJ2-7, with 10 bases matching TRBD1. This CDR3 comprises 16 residues. Germline trimming cut 5 bases from V and 6 bases from J; bases unmatched to any gene: 13. Per the germline V gene, CDR1 is MDHEN and CDR2 is SYDVKM. CDR3 region: CASSTHRGTGVGEQYF. The CDR3 DNA sequence: TGTGCCAGCAGTACCCACCGTGGGACAGGGGTAGGCGAGCAGTACTTC.

This clone was observed once. V usage is TRBV5-1 and J usage is TRBJ2-7, with 10 bases identical to TRBD1. The V gene end was trimmed by 4 bases and the J gene end by 4 bases; junction bases not matched to a gene: 5. CDR1 SGHRS and CDR2 YFSETQ come from the germline V gene. The CDR3 runs to 14 residues. CDR3 DNA sequence: TGCGCCAGCAGCATCGGGACAGGGGATTACGAGCAGTACTTC. This codes for CASSIGTGDYEQYF.

The V call is TRBV19, the J call TRBJ2-5; D unresolved. From germline, CDR1 is LNHDA and CDR2 SQIVND (reference sequence). Trimming took 3 bases from V and 2 from J, leaving 19 bases between them. This CDR3 has 17 residues. The CDR3 sequence is CASSILRPSDQQETQYF. The CDR3 bases are TGTGCCAGTAGTATTCTACGGCCCAGCGACCAACAAGAGACCCAGTACTTC.

The rearrangement uses TRBV6-1 and TRBJ2-2; the match to TRBD1 covers 8 bases. Losses at the gene ends were 8 bases for V and 4 bases for J; bases not matched to a gene: 9. The CDR3 contains 15 residues. In germline, CDR1 is MNHNS, CDR2 SASEGT. The CDR3 here is CASSYWTGRTGELFF. The CDR3 DNA is TGTGCCAGCTCGTACTGGACAGGGCGCACCGGGGAGCTGTTTTTT.

This chain joins TRBV6-5 and TRBJ1-6; perhaps TRBD1 as D (6 bases). V was shortened by 8 bases and J by 13 bases, with 15 bases between the two germline ends. This CDR3 region has 12 residues. CDR1 and CDR2 (germline): MNHEY, SVGAGI. The CDR3 DNA is TGTGCCAGCTCTCCGGGGACACCCCCCCTCCACTTT. This sequence encodes CASSPGTPPLHF.

The chain uses TRBV28 and TRBJ2-7, with D possibly matching TRBD1 (5 bases). Trimming pared 6 bases from V and 3 bases from J, leaving 9 bases between. CDR1 is MDHEN and CDR2 is SYDVKM in the germline V gene. The CDR3 extends over 12 amino acids. As DNA, the CDR3 is TGTGCCAGCAGGCCAGACAGCTACGAGCAGTACTTC. It is translated as CASRPDSYEQYF.

The chain joins TRBV7-2 to TRBJ1-6, with D unclear. Germline V gene lookup returns CDR1 SGHTA and CDR2 FQGNSA. CDR3 length: 12 residues. Trimming removed 3 bases at V and 9 bases at J, with 6 bases between. As DNA, the CDR3 is TGTGCCAGCAGCTTGATTAGTTCACCCCTCCACTTT. Translation: CASSLISSPLHF.

The V gene is TRBV5-1, the J gene TRBJ2-7, with D maybe TRBD2 (6 bases). With 1 base removed from V and 2 bases from J, the gap between germline ends came to 16 bases. Germline CDR1 and CDR2: SGHRS and YFSETQ. The CDR3 contains 16 residues. CDR3 sequence (DNA): TGCGCCAGCAGCTTGCAACAGCGGGCAACACCCTACGAGCAGTACTTC. The encoded protein is CASSLQQRATPYEQYF.

The rearrangement uses TRBV27 and TRBJ2-1; possibly TRBD2 for D (6 bases). The CDR3 runs to 15 residues. V was cut by 7 bases and J by 4 bases, with 17 bases left in between. The germline CDR1 and CDR2 sequences are MNHEY and SMNVEV (reference sequence). CDR3 bases: TGTGCCAGCACCCCTACCGGGAGCCTATACAATGAGCAGTTCTTC. Its protein is CASTPTGSLYNEQFF.

CDR3 coding DNA: TGTGCCAGCAGTGAAGCGACTAGCGGACCATACGAGCAGTACTTC. This gives the protein CASSEATSGPYEQYF. V is TRBV6-1 and J is TRBJ2-7, with 9 positions matching TRBD2. The CDR3 sequence is 15 residues long. V lost 0 bases, J lost 4 bases, and 4 bases stayed unmatched. CDR1 is MNHNS and CDR2 is SASEGT in the germline V gene.

Only one count was recorded for this clone. The chain links TRBV2 to TRBJ2-1; D possibly corresponds to TRBD2 (5 bases). Germline loops: CDR1 SNHLY, CDR2 FYNNEI. The V end was cut by 6 bases, the J end by 5 bases, with 11 bases between. The CDR3 is made up of 13 amino acids. The CDR3 protein is CASSLDFDNEQFF. The CDR3 bases are TGTGCCAGCAGCTTGGACTTCGACAATGAGCAGTTCTTC.

The V gene is TRBV6-6, the J gene TRBJ1-2; D is uncertain. Trimming removed 6 bases at V and 5 bases at J, with 19 bases between. The CDR3 spans 15 residues. Germline V gene lookup returns CDR1 MNHNY and CDR2 SVGAGI (reference sequence). CDR3 coding DNA: TGTGCCAGCAGGGTCTACCAAAAGCTGCTTTATGGCTACACCTTC. Translation gives CASRVYQKLLYGYTF.

V usage is TRBV5-1 and J usage is TRBJ2-1; the D is unclear. The germline CDR1 and CDR2 sequences are SGHRS and YFSETQ. Trimming cost V 2 bases and J 5 bases, with 8 bases left between them. The length of the CDR3 is 13 residues. CDR3 nucleotides: TGCGCCAGCAGCTTAGTCCCAGACAATGAGCAGTTCTTC. It codes for CASSLVPDNEQFF.

The genes are TRBV28 and TRBJ1-2, with TRBD1 matching 7 bases. The CDR3 has 14 amino acids. Germline loops: CDR1 MDHEN, CDR2 SYDVKM. J lost 4 bases, V lost 5 bases, and 7 bases had no gene match. The CDR3, as DNA: TGTGCCAGCAGTCCTACAGGGGACGGCTATGGCTACACCTTC. As protein: CASSPTGDGYGYTF.

This clone appeared once. This chain uses TRBV7-9 with TRBJ1-1; D is unresolved. The V and J ends lost 5 bases and 6 bases respectively, with 16 bases between them. Per germline, CDR1 SEHNR and CDR2 FQNEAQ (reference sequence). The CDR3 runs 14 residues. CDR3 nucleotides: TGTGCCAGCAGCCAAGTGGTTACGAGCGCTGAAGCTTTCTTT. This gives the protein CASSQVVTSAEAFF.

This clone was detected a few times. The rearrangement joins TRBV5-8 to TRBJ2-7, with TRBD2 as a possible D gene (6 bases). Trimming shortened V by 4 bases and J by 7 bases, and 18 bases separated the two germline ends. This CDR3 spans 14 amino acids. Germline CDR1 is SGHTS and CDR2 is YDEGEE. CDR3 amino acids: CASSPGRPGVEQYF. In nucleotides, the CDR3 is TGTGCCAGCAGCCCGGGACGGCCGGGGGTAGAGCAGTACTTC.